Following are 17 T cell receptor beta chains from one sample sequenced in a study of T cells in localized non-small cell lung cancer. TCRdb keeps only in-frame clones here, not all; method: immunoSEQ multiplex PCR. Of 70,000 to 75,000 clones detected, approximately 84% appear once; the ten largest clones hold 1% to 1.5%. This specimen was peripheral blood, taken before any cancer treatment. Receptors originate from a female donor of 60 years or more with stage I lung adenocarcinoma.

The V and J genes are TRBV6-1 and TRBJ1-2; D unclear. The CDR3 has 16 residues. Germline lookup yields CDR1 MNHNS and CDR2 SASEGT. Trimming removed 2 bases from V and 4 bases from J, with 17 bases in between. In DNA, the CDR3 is TGTGCCAGCAGTGAACGTGCGGCGGCGGAGGGCTATGGCTACACCTTC. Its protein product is CASSERAAAEGYGYTF.

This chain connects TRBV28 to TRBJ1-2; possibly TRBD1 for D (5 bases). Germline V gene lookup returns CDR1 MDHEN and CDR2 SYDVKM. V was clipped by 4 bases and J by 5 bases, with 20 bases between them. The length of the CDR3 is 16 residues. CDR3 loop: CASSSVEGRLGYGYTF. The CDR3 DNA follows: TGTGCCAGCAGTTCGGTGGAGGGGCGATTAGGGTATGGCTACACCTTC.

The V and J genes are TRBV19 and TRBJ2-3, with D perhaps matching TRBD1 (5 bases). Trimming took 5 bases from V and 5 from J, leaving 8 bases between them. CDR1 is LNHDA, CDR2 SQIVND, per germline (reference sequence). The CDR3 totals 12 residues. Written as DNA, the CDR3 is TGTGCCAGTAGTTTCAGGGTAGATACGCAGTATTTT. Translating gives CASSFRVDTQYF.

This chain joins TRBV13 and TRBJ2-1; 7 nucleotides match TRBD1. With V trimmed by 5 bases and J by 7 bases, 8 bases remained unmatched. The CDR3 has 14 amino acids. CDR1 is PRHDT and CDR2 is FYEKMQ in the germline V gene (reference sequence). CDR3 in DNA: TGTGCCAGCAGCGCGGACAGGTATAGGAATGAGCAGTTCTTC. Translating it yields CASSADRYRNEQFF.

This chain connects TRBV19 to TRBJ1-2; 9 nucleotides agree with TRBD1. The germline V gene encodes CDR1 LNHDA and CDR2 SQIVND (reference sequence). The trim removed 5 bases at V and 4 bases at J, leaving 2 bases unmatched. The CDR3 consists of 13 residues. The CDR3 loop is CASSATGGYGYTF. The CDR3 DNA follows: TGTGCCAGTAGTGCGACAGGGGGCTATGGCTACACCTTC. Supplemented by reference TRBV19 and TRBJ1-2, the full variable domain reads DGGITQSPKYLFRKEGQNVTLSCEQNLNHDAMYWYRQDPGQGLRLIYYSQIVNDFQKGDIAEGYSVSREKKESFPLTVTSAQKNPTAFYLCASSATGGYGYTFGSGTRLTVV.

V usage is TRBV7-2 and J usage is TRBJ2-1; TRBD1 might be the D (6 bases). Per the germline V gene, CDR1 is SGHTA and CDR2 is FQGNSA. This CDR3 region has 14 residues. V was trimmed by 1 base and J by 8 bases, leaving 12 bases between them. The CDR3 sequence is CASSLVGAIYEQFF. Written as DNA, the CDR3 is TGTGCCAGCAGCTTAGTGGGGGCCATCTATGAGCAGTTCTTC.

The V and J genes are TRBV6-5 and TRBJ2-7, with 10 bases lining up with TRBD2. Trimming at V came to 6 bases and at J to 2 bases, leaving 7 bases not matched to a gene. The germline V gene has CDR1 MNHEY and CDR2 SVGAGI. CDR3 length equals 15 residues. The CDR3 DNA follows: TGTGCCAGCAGACCGCCGGGACTAGCGACCTACGAGCAGTACTTC. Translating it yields CASRPPGLATYEQYF.

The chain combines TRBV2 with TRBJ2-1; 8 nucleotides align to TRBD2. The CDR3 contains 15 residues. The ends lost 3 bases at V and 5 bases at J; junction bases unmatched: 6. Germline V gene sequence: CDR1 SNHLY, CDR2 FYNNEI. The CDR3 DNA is TGTGCCAGCAGTGATCCCGGGACTAGTCACAATGAGCAGTTCTTC. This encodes CASSDPGTSHNEQFF.

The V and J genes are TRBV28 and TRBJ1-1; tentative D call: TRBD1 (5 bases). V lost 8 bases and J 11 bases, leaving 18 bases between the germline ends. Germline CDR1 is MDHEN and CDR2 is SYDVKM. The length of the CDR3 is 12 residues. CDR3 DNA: TGTGCCAGCTTCCCCCCAGGGTTGGGGGCTTTCTTT. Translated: CASFPPGLGAFF.

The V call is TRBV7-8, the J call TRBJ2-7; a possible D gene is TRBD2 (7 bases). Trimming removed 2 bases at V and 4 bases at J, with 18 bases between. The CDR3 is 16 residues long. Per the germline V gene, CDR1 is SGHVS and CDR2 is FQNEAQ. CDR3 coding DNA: TGTGCCAGCAGCTTAACCGGGGGGCTAAGCGCTTACGAGCAGTACTTC. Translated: CASSLTGGLSAYEQYF.

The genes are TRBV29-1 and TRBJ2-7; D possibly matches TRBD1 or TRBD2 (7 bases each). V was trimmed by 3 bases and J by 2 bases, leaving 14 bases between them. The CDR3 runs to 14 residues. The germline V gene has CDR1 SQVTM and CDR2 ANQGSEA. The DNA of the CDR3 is TGCAGCGTTGATACAGGGGAGGGAGCCTACGAGCAGTACTTC. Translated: CSVDTGEGAYEQYF.

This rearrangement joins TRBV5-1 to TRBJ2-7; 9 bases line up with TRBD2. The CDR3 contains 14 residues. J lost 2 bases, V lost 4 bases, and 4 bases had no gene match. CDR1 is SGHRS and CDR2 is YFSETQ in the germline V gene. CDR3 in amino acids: CASSRTSDAYEQYF. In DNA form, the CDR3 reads TGCGCCAGCAGCCGGACTAGCGATGCCTACGAGCAGTACTTC.

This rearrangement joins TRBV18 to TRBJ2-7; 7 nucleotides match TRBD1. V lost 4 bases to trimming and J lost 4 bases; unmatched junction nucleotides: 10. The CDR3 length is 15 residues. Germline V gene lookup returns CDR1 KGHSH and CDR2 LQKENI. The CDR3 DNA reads TGTGCCAGCTCACTAATACAGGGACAGCTTTACGAGCAGTACTTC. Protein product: CASSLIQGQLYEQYF. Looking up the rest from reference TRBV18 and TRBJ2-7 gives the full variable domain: NAGVMQNPRHLVRRRGQEARLRCSPMKGHSHVYWYRQLPEEGLKFMVYLQKENIIDESGMPKERFSAEFPKEGPSILRIQQVVRGDSAAYFCASSLIQGQLYEQYFGPGTRLTVT.

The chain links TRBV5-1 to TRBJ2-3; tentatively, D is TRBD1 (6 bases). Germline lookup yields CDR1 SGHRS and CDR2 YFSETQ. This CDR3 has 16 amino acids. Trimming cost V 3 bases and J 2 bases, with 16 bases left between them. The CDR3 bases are TGCGCCAGCAGCTGGACAGCCCCGGGGAACACAGATACGCAGTATTTT. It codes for CASSWTAPGNTDTQYF.

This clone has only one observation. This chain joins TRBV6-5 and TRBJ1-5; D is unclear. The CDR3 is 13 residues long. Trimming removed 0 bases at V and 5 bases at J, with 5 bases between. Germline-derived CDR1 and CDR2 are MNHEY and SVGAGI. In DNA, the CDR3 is TGTGCCAGCAGTTACTCTCTGGATCAGCCCCAGCATTTT. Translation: CASSYSLDQPQHF.

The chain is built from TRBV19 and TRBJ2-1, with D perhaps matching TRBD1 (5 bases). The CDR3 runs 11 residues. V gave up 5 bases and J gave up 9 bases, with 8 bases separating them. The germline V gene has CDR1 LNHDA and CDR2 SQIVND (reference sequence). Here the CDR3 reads CASSGRGEQFF. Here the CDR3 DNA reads TGTGCCAGTAGTGGTAGGGGTGAGCAGTTCTTC. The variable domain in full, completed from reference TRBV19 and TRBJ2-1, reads DGGITQSPKYLFRKEGQNVTLSCEQNLNHDAMYWYRQDPGQGLRLIYYSQIVNDFQKGDIAEGYSVSREKKESFPLTVTSAQKNPTAFYLCASSGRGEQFFGPGTRLTVL.

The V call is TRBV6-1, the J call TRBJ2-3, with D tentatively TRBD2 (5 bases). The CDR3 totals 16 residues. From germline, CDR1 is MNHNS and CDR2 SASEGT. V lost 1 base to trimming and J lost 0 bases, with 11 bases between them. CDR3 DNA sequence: TGTGCCAGCAGTGAAGTTGTTAGCGATAGCACAGATACGCAGTATTTT. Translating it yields CASSEVVSDSTDTQYF.